The rows below give T cell receptor beta chains drawn from one sample of a study of blood T cell repertoires in COVID-19. Produced via immunoSEQ multiplex PCR; TCRdb's table is partial and in-frame only. The sample records around 150,000 clones, over 75% being singletons. What was sequenced was PBMCs or T cells enriched from blood (not recorded which). These receptors were obtained from a woman aged 45-60 years who had recovered from COVID-19. Each CDR3 is given with its conserved first and last residue. D genes are given only for firm matches. Size values are once, few and many counts, or a class for expanded clones, and some rows have none.

j_gene,abundance,v_gene,d_gene,CDR3aa,CDR3nt
TRBJ1-1,NA,TRBV19,NA,CASSMVGATEAFF,TGTGCCAGTAGTATGGTGGGGGCAACTGAAGCTTTCTTT
TRBJ1-1,NA,TRBV7-7,NA,CASSLYEGADTEAFF,TGTGCTAGCAGCTTATATGAGGGCGCGGACACTGAAGCTTTCTTT
TRBJ1-4,NA,TRBV24-1,NA,CATSEGQGNIATNEKLFF,TGTGCCACCAGTGAGGGGCAGGGGAACATCGCAACTAATGAAAAACTGTTTTTT
TRBJ1-2,NA,TRBV6-5,NA,CASSYSSITNYGYTF,TGTGCCAGCAGTTACTCCAGTATAACTAACTATGGCTACACCTTC
TRBJ1-4,once,TRBV7-2,TRBD1,CASSLQGAQEKLFF,TGTGCCAGCAGCTTACAGGGGGCGCAAGAAAAACTGTTTTTT
TRBJ1-2,few,TRBV5-5,NA,CASSPRVGYGYTF,TGTGCCAGCAGCCCGAGGGTCGGATATGGCTACACCTTC
TRBJ2-7,NA,TRBV19,TRBD1,CASSMGDRRDHEQYF,TGTGCCAGTAGTATGGGGGACAGGCGAGACCACGAGCAGTACTTC
TRBJ2-5,once,TRBV29-1,TRBD1,CSVPGQGGRIQYF,TGCAGCGTGCCGGGACAGGGAGGCCGGATCCAGTACTTC
TRBJ1-6,NA,TRBV5-1,NA,CASSLEDSNYSPLHF,TGCGCCAGCAGCTTGGAAGACAGCAACTATTCACCCCTCCACTTT
TRBJ2-1,NA,TRBV19,NA,CASGGGGRFSYNEQFF,TGTGCCAGTGGGGGAGGAGGACGGTTTTCCTACAATGAGCAGTTCTTC
TRBJ2-7,NA,TRBV12-3/TRBV12-4,TRBD2,CASSFGGTYEQYF,TGTGCCAGCAGTTTCGGGGGGACCTACGAGCAGTACTTC
TRBJ1-2,NA,TRBV30,NA,CAWSVRPRLTNYGYTF,TGTGCCTGGAGTGTAAGGCCCCGACTCACTAACTATGGCTACACCTTC
TRBJ1-2,NA,TRBV2,NA,CASSEVTGVSGYTF,TGTGCCAGCAGTGAAGTTACAGGTGTAAGTGGCTACACCTTC
TRBJ2-3,NA,TRBV4-1,TRBD2,CASSQVGLAGATDTQYF,TGCGCCAGCAGCCAGGTAGGACTAGCGGGGGCGACAGATACGCAGTATTTT
TRBJ2-3,NA,TRBV6-2/TRBV6-3,TRBD2,CASSYRLAGGSTDTQYF,TGTGCCAGCAGTTACCGACTAGCGGGGGGGAGCACAGATACGCAGTATTTT
TRBJ1-4,NA,TRBV30,NA,CAWGFIANEKLFF,TGTGCCTGGGGATTTATCGCTAATGAAAAACTGTTTTTT
TRBJ2-3,NA,TRBV7-3,NA,CASSFSPTTDTQYF,TGTGCCAGCAGCTTCTCCCCTACCACAGATACGCAGTATTTT
TRBJ2-7,once,TRBV5-1,TRBD2,CASSLGGGGSYEQYF,TGCGCCAGCAGCTTGGGCGGGGGGGGCTCCTACGAGCAGTACTTC
TRBJ1-2,NA,TRBV5-1,TRBD1,CASSVDRSNYGYTF,TGCGCCAGCAGCGTGGACAGGTCTAACTATGGCTACACCTTC
TRBJ1-1,few,TRBV6-5,NA,CASSYSRDGGWFF,TGTGCCAGCAGTTACTCTCGGGATGGGGGGTGGTTCTTT
TRBJ1-2,NA,TRBV3-1/TRBV3-2,NA,CASSEQDYGYTF,TGTGCCAGCAGCGAACAGGACTATGGCTACACCTTC
TRBJ1-5,NA,TRBV15,NA,CATSRGLQGHSNQPQHF,TGTGCCACCAGCAGAGGTCTGCAGGGACATAGCAATCAGCCCCAGCATTTT
TRBJ2-7,NA,TRBV11-3,TRBD1,CASSLPGQGAYEQYF,TGTGCCAGCAGCTTGCCGGGACAGGGGGCCTACGAGCAGTACTTC
TRBJ2-4,NA,TRBV14,NA,CASSQTQAKNIQYF,TGTGCCAGCAGCCAAACACAGGCCAAAAACATTCAGTACTTC
TRBJ1-1,NA,TRBV29-1,NA,CSVGRGLNTEAFF,TGCAGCGTTGGCAGGGGCTTGAACACTGAAGCTTTCTTT
TRBJ2-3,NA,TRBV18,TRBD1,CASSPRKQGADTQYF,TGTGCCAGCTCACCACGGAAACAGGGGGCGGATACGCAGTATTTT
TRBJ1-2,few,TRBV5-1,NA,CASSFSQGLSYGYTF,TGCGCCAGCAGCTTTTCACAGGGATTGAGCTATGGCTACACCTTC
TRBJ2-5,few,TRBV27,TRBD1,CASSPRTGRQSLETQYF,TGTGCCAGCAGTCCCCGGACAGGGAGGCAAAGTTTGGAGACCCAGTACTTC
TRBJ2-2,NA,TRBV5-6,TRBD1,CASSLVDRGATGELFF,TGTGCCAGCAGCTTGGTGGACAGGGGCGCCACCGGGGAGCTGTTTTTT
TRBJ2-1,NA,TRBV4-1,TRBD2,CASRRSGGAYNEQFF,TGCGCCAGCAGGCGCAGCGGGGGGGCCTACAATGAGCAGTTCTTC
TRBJ1-1,NA,TRBV5-6,NA,CASGTRNTEAFF,TGTGCCAGCGGGACTAGGAACACTGAAGCTTTCTTT
TRBJ2-1,NA,TRBV7-2,NA,CASSSQLYNEQFF,TGTGCCAGCAGCTCACAGTTATACAATGAGCAGTTCTTC
TRBJ1-6,NA,TRBV18,TRBD1,CASSTGQGYNSPLHF,TGTGCCAGCTCAACCGGACAGGGTTATAATTCACCCCTCCACTTT
TRBJ1-1,NA,TRBV2,NA,CASSLPGETEAFF,TGTGCCAGCAGCCTACCTGGGGAGACTGAAGCTTTCTTT
TRBJ2-3,NA,TRBV9,NA,CASSAPVASDTQYF,TGTGCCAGCAGCGCTCCGGTCGCCTCAGATACGCAGTATTTT
TRBJ1-2,NA,TRBV10-3,NA,CAISTPLDSYGYTF,TGTGCCATCAGTACTCCCCTTGACAGTTATGGCTACACCTTC
TRBJ1-2,NA,TRBV7-9,NA,CASSQNGGGSGNYGYTF,TGTGCCAGCAGCCAGAACGGCGGGGGGTCAGGAAACTATGGCTACACCTTC
TRBJ2-7,NA,TRBV19,NA,CASSSDSYEQYF,TGTGCCAGTAGTTCTGACAGCTACGAGCAGTACTTC
TRBJ1-4,NA,TRBV4-3,NA,CASSQDWSEKLFF,TGCGCCAGCAGCCAGGATTGGAGTGAAAAACTGTTTTTT
TRBJ1-1,NA,TRBV7-2,NA,CASHSPGVGRNTEAFF,TGTGCCAGCCACTCTCCCGGGGTTGGGAGGAACACTGAAGCTTTCTTT
TRBJ1-2,NA,TRBV28,NA,CAGGGTVNYGYTF,TGTGCCGGCGGGGGGACGGTTAACTATGGCTACACCTTC
TRBJ2-1,NA,TRBV7-9,NA,CASSSRSDRLGLHNEQFF,TGTGCCAGCAGCTCCCGTTCGGACAGGCTGGGACTGCACAATGAGCAGTTCTTC
TRBJ1-1,NA,TRBV7-3,NA,CASSLTAGTEAFF,TGTGCCAGCAGCTTAACGGCGGGGACTGAAGCTTTCTTT
TRBJ2-1,once,TRBV27,NA,CASSSHRSQFF,TGTGCCAGTAGTTCCCACAGGTCGCAGTTCTTC
TRBJ1-2,NA,TRBV7-3,TRBD1,CASSPGQIKKHGYTF,TGTGCCAGCAGCCCGGGACAGATAAAAAAACATGGCTACACCTTC
TRBJ1-5,NA,TRBV20-1,TRBD1,CSASPRDRQIDQPQHF,TGCAGTGCTAGTCCCCGGGACAGGCAGATAGATCAGCCCCAGCATTTT
TRBJ2-2,NA,TRBV6-5,NA,CASTVDPAGELFF,TGTGCCAGCACCGTTGATCCGGCCGGGGAGCTGTTTTTT
TRBJ1-6,NA,TRBV4-3,NA,CASSQGENNSPLHF,TGCGCCAGCAGCCAAGGGGAGAATAATTCACCCCTCCACTTT
TRBJ2-2,few,TRBV4-3,TRBD1,CASSLRQGWTGELFF,TGCGCCAGCAGCCTAAGACAGGGGTGGACCGGGGAGCTGTTTTTT
TRBJ2-7,NA,TRBV29-1,NA,CSAKREAYSYEQYF,TGCAGCGCCAAGAGGGAGGCTTATTCCTACGAGCAGTACTTC
TRBJ2-3,NA,TRBV6-4,TRBD2,CASSVLAGGTDTQYF,TGTGCCAGCAGTGTCCTAGCGGGGGGAACAGATACGCAGTATTTT
TRBJ2-3,NA,TRBV12-3/TRBV12-4,NA,CASTSSSADTQYF,TGTGCCAGCACGTCCTCGAGCGCAGATACGCAGTATTTT
TRBJ2-1,NA,TRBV9,NA,CASSVLGGGNEQFF,TGTGCCAGCAGCGTCCTCGGGGGAGGAAATGAGCAGTTCTTC
TRBJ2-5,NA,TRBV5-3,TRBD2,CGDRGGGDRETQYF,TGTGGAGACCGTGGCGGGGGGGACCGGGAGACCCAGTACTTC
TRBJ1-2,NA,TRBV6-5,NA,CASSMPRGNYGYTF,TGTGCCAGCAGTATGCCTCGAGGGAACTATGGCTACACCTTC
TRBJ2-3,NA,TRBV9,TRBD2,CASSGGGVTDTQYF,TGTGCCAGCAGCGGCGGGGGGGTTACAGATACGCAGTATTTT
TRBJ2-2,NA,TRBV6-5,TRBD1,CASRFDRVVTGELFF,TGTGCCAGCAGGTTTGACAGGGTGGTCACCGGGGAGCTGTTTTTT
TRBJ2-7,NA,TRBV19,NA,CASSNGQRYEQYF,TGTGCCAGTAGTAACGGACAGCGTTACGAGCAGTACTTC
TRBJ1-1,NA,TRBV9,TRBD1,CASSPGGLEAFF,TGTGCCAGCAGTCCAGGGGGTCTGGAAGCTTTCTTT